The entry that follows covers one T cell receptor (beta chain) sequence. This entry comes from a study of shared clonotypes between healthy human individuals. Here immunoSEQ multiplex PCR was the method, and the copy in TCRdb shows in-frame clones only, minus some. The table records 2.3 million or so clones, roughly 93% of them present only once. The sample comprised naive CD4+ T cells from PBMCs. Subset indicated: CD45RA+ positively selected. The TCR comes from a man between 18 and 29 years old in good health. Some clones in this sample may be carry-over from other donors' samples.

CDR3 coding DNA: TGTGCCAGCAGCGTAGGTAATGTCGGGGGCCACGAGCAGTACTTC. Protein: CASSVGNVGGHEQYF. The chain links TRBV9 to TRBJ2-7; D is perhaps TRBD1 or TRBD2 (6 bases each). The V end lost 0 bases, the J end lost 5 bases, and 15 bases lay between the germline ends. The CDR3 has 15 amino acids. Per germline, CDR1 SGDLS and CDR2 YYNGEE.